Given below is one TCR beta chain in context. The clone's antigen remains unknown. No qualities accompany the bases; no much larger clone lies one base away. This sample stems from a study of PD-L1 blockade in urothelial cancer (dated by TCRdb to 2015 to 2018). As for the study more broadly: All patients started therapy in about 2014 and received atezolizumab 1,200 mg intravenously every 3 weeks. About 90% of the roughly 29 patients were identified as males with urothelial cancer of bladder origin, and a prior smoking history was reported by 18 of 29 patients. Patients had an ECOG performance status of 0 or 1 and had received between 0 and 3 prior chemotherapy regimens. Blood samples were analyzed at 3 weeks after treatment start (second dose) and at 6 weeks after treatment start. Blood samples gave a median of 141,255 T cells and 88,000 or so unique TCRs, with a median clonality of roughly 0.08. The study, an exploratory multi-omic analysis, examined somatic, immune and clinical correlates of response to PD-L1 blockade with atezolizumab in urothelial cancer. Pretreatment tumor samples and matched peripheral blood, collected serially before and after atezolizumab treatment, underwent TCR sequencing. Durable clinical benefit meant progression-free survival longer than 6 months, and TCR features were also tested against progression-free and overall survival. Whole exome sequencing and RNA sequencing of pretreatment tumors were performed alongside TCR sequencing in the same patients. Roughly nine patients achieved durable clinical benefit and some 21 did not. Pretreatment blood TCR-seq was available for twenty-nine patients, at least one posttreatment blood collection was obtained for 24 patients, and tumor TCR-seq was available for 24 patients.

What the research found in general, with its limitations: A pretreatment peripheral blood TCR clonality below the median was linked to improved progression-free and overall survival. Because the sample size was small (n of about 30) and many of the analyses were exploratory, the results are meant to be hypothesis-generating. Patients with durable benefit showed greater expansion of tumor-associated TCR clones in peripheral blood 3 weeks after starting treatment (n of about 22, p = 0.022).

The sample's time point label is to be understood as: pretreatment peripheral blood. A cohort of roughly 30 patients with locally advanced or metastatic urothelial carcinoma, treated at Memorial Sloan Kettering on a trial protocol, was included. Peripheral blood mononuclear cells were collected pretreatment and during treatment, at between 1 and 8 total time points per patient. The Qiagen DNeasy Blood extraction kit was used to purify genomic DNA from total PBMCs and from tumor samples. PBMCs were collected pretreatment and during treatment, and were isolated and stored as previously described. Synthetic TCR analog templates were spiked into each PCR to estimate absolute template abundance from read counts. TCRbeta CDR3 regions were amplified from genomic DNA with bias-controlled V and J gene primers using the immunoSEQ assay. Sequencing of rearranged TCRbeta segments was performed at approximately 20X coverage. The study's processing was this. Clustering was used to correct sequencing errors, and CDR3s were annotated against IMGT so that V, D and J genes could be assigned. Downstream analyses used only productive TCRbeta rearrangements, leaving out any out-of-frame or stop-codon sequences. To compute clonality, Shannon entropy was normalized by the log of the number of unique productive sequences and then subtracted from one. Clones differing between time points or between blood and tumor were identified by Fisher's exact test with Benjamini-Hochberg correction at adjusted p below 0.01. The source is immuneACCESS, and TCRdb retained only in-frame sequences with V and J called. Part of the clones is not carried over; for the studies checked, unresolved V genes explain less than half of this, and the remainder is unexplained. Clone size and the V and J calls come from that table; the DNA yielded D and trimming. The sample yields 60,000 to 75,000 clones; around 83% were counted once. The ten largest make up approximately 10% of the sample.

From cysteine to phenylalanine, the CDR3 is 15 amino acids long. Of the read, only the CDR3 DNA is kept; its 45 bases are in frame from base 1. V and J are trimmed by 5 bases and 6 bases, and the gene matches miss 9 bases of the junction. Per the germline V gene, MDHEN is the CDR1 and SYDVKM is the CDR2. The chain is made from TRBV28 and TRBJ2-7, and TRBD2 aligns with 11 junction nucleotides. This sequence originates from a woman in her 70s with urothelial cancer. The sequencing here drew on PBMCs, taken around atezolizumab (anti-PD-L1) treatment. At the DNA level, the sequence is TGTGCCAGCAGTAGCCAACTAGCGGGAGTTTCCGAGCAGTACTTC. Translation gives CASSSQLAGVSEQYF.